This TCR beta chain was identified in a study of beta chain features in type 1 diabetes. Turning to the study itself: No patient-donor differences in age, gender, total cells or subset yield.

One heparinised draw, averaging roughly 0.12 L, was taken per donor. Purity exceeded 95% in all sorted populations. The sample holds a few counts of this clone. cDNA synthesis used the whole RNA isolate, giving expressed TCRB sequences. Several million reads was the average for naive, central memory and regulatory T cell samples. Here immunoSEQ multiplex PCR was the method, and the copy in TCRdb shows in-frame clones only, minus some. The sample records roughly 370,000 clones, more than 11% being singletons. The CDR3 covers 11 residues. CDR1 is MNHEY, CDR2 SVGAGI, per germline. The junction had 3 bases not matched to a gene; V was cut back by 6 bases and J by 11 bases.

This sequence originates from a young man in good health. The chain joins TRBV6-5 to TRBJ2-7; 11 bases line up with TRBD1. Sequencing input: naive CD4+ T cells from blood. In DNA form, the CDR3 reads TGTGCCAGCAGCAAGGGACAGGGGGAGTACTTC. This sequence encodes CASSKGQGEYF.